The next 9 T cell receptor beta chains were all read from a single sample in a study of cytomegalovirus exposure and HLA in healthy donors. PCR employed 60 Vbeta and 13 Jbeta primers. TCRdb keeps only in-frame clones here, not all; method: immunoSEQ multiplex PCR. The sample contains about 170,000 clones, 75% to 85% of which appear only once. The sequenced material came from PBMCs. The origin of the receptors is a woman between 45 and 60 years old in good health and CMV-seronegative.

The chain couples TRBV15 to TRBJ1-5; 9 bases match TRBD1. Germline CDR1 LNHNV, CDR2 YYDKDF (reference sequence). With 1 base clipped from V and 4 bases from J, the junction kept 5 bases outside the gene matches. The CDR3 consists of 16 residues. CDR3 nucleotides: TGTGCCACCAGCAGAGCCGGGACAGGGAGAAATCAGCCCCAGCATTTT. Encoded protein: CATSRAGTGRNQPQHF.

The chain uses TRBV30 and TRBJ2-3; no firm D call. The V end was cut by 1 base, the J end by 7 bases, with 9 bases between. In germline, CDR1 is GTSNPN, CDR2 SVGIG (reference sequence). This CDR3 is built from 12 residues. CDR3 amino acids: CAWSAAVYTQYF. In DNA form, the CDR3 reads TGTGCCTGGAGTGCGGCGGTTTATACGCAGTATTTT.

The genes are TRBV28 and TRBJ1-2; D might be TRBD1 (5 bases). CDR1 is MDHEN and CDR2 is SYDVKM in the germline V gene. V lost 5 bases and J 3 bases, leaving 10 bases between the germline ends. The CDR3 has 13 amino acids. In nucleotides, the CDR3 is TGTGCCAGCAGTCGGTCAGGGCACTATGGCTACACCTTC. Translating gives CASSRSGHYGYTF.

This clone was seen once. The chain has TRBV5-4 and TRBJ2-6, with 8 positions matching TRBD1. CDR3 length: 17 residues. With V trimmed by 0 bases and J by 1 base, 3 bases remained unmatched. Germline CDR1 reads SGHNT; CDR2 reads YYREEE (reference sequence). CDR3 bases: TGTGCCAGCAGCTTGGATCGGACAGGGTCTGGGGCCAACGTCCTGACTTTC. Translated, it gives CASSLDRTGSGANVLTF.

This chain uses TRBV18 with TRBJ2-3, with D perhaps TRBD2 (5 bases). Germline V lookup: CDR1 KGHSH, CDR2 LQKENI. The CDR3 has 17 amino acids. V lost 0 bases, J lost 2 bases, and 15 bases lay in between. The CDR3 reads CASSPPRGDRDTDTQYF. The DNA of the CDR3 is TGTGCCAGCTCACCACCCCGGGGTGACCGAGACACAGATACGCAGTATTTT.

The chain's CDR3 is CASSSRTGRSPLHF. Here the CDR3 DNA reads TGTGCCAGCAGCTCCCGGACAGGGCGTTCACCCCTCCACTTT. The V call is TRBV5-8, the J call TRBJ1-6; the match to TRBD1 covers 8 bases. The CDR3 is 14 residues long. Germline CDR1 and CDR2: SGHTS and YDEGEE. The ends lost 3 bases at V and 9 bases at J; junction bases unmatched: 5.

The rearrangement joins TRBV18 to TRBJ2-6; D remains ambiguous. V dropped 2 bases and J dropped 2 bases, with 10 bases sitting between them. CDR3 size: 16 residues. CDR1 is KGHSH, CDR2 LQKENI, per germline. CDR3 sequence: CASSPFERPGANVLTF. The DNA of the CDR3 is TGTGCCAGCTCACCATTCGAGAGGCCTGGGGCCAACGTCCTGACTTTC. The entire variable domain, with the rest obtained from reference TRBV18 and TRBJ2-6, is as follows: NAGVMQNPRHLVRRRGQEARLRCSPMKGHSHVYWYRQLPEEGLKFMVYLQKENIIDESGMPKERFSAEFPKEGPSILRIQQVVRGDSAAYFCASSPFERPGANVLTFGAGSRLTVL.

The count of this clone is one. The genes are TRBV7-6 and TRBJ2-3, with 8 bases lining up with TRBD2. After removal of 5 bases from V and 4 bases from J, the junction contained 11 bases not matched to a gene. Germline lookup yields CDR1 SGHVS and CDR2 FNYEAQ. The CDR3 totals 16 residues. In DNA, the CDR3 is TGTGCCAGCAGCCCCGAGGGACTAGGCATGTCAGATACGCAGTATTTT. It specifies CASSPEGLGMSDTQYF.

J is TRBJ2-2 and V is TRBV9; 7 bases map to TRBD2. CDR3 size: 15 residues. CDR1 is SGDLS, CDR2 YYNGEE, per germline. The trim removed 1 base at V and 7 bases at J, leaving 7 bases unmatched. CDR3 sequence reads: CASSVTVAGRGELFF. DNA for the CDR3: TGTGCCAGCAGCGTAACGGTAGCGGGCCGCGGGGAGCTGTTTTTT.